The sequence of this T cell receptor (beta chain) was determined in a study of cytomegalovirus exposure and HLA in healthy donors. Study-level background: A subsequent analysis stated that the 120 or so validation repertoires were run on the same platform as the 650 to 850 first-cohort repertoires.

V was shortened by 3 bases and J by 2 bases, with 12 bases between the two germline ends. The CDR3 sequence is 15 residues long. Germline CDR1 is SGDLS and CDR2 is YYNGEE. The protocol was immunoSEQ multiplex PCR, while the TCRdb copy is restricted to in-frame clones and leaves out a portion. The repertoire includes some 170,000 clones, roughly 86% of them detected once, and roughly 2.7% sits in the top ten. The count of this clone is one. The sequencing sample was made of PBMCs. This chain connects TRBV9 to TRBJ2-1, with D possibly being TRBD1 (5 bases). This receptor was obtained from a man younger than 35 in good health and CMV-seropositive. CDR3 region: CASSDQGGPYNEQFF. CDR3 nucleotide sequence: TGTGCCAGCAGCGATCAGGGCGGACCCTACAATGAGCAGTTCTTC.